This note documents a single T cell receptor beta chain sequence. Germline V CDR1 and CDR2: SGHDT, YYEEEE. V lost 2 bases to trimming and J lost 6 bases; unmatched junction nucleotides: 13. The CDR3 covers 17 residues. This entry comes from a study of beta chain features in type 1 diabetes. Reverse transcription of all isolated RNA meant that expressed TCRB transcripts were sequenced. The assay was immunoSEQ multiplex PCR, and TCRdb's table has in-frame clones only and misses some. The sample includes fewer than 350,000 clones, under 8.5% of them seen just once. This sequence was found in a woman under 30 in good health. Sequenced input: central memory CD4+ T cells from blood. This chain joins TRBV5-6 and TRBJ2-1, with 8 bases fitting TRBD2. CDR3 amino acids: CASSLRGTPAGGNEQFF. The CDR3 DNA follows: TGTGCCAGCAGCTTACGAGGGACCCCGGCGGGGGGCAATGAGCAGTTCTTC.